Listed below are T cell receptor beta chains from one sample, sequenced in a study of graft-versus-host responses after intestinal transplantation. Only in-frame clones appear in the TCRdb table, and some are missing; sequencing was by immunoSEQ multiplex PCR. The sample consists of about 22,000 clones, 70% to 80% of them appearing once. The source was ileum tissue, collected 12 days after intestinal transplant. The receptors derive from a human patient who received an intestinal transplant, so some T cells may come from the graft donor. CDR3s include the opening cysteine and the closing phenylalanine or tryptophan. D genes are given only for firm matches. Not all rows give a size; the values are once, few, many and, for expanded clones, a class.

>.|TRBV4-1|.|TRBJ1-4
CASSQERGFDEKLFF
TGCGCCAGCAGCCAGGAGAGGGGGTTCGATGAAAAACTGTTTTTT
>.|TRBV7-9|.|TRBJ2-7
CASSLAVGAAGQYF
TGTGCCAGCAGCTTAGCCGTGGGGGCCGCCGGGCAGTACTTC
>.|TRBV12-5|.|TRBJ2-3
CASGLVRWGGGTDTQYF
TGTGCTAGTGGTTTGGTACGCTGGGGAGGAGGCACAGATACGCAGTATTTT
>few|TRBV7-2|TRBD1|TRBJ2-7
CASSDRDSPFGQYF
TGTGCCAGCAGCGACCGGGACAGCCCTTTTGGGCAGTACTTC
>.|TRBV19|TRBD2|TRBJ2-1
CATRTSGASYNEQFF
TGTGCCACTAGGACTAGCGGGGCCTCCTACAATGAGCAGTTCTTC
>.|TRBV7-9|TRBD1|TRBJ1-5
CASSLGQGALDQPQHF
TGTGCCAGCAGCTTAGGACAGGGGGCCCTGGATCAGCCCCAGCATTTT
>few|TRBV5-5|.|TRBJ2-5
CASNPLGGRQETQYF
TGTGCCAGCAACCCGTTGGGGGGGCGGCAAGAGACCCAGTACTTC
>.|TRBV2|TRBD2|TRBJ2-5
CAGSGREKRETQYF
TGTGCCGGAAGCGGGAGGGAGAAACGGGAGACCCAGTACTTC
>.|TRBV7-2|TRBD2|TRBJ2-3
CASSPPGLAGGTDTQYF
TGTGCCAGCAGCCCCCCAGGACTAGCGGGGGGCACAGATACGCAGTATTTT
>.|TRBV19|.|TRBJ2-7
CASSEAVDEQYF
TGTGCCAGCTCGGAAGCGGTCGACGAGCAGTACTTC
>few|TRBV6-5|.|TRBJ1-2
CASTIPGAIGYTF
TGTGCCAGCACAATTCCAGGGGCGATTGGCTACACCTTC
>once|TRBV5-6|TRBD2|TRBJ2-7
CASRGGVGAREQYF
TGTGCCAGCAGGGGGGGGGTCGGGGCTCGCGAGCAGTACTTC
>.|TRBV2|.|TRBJ1-2
CASTGGGYGYTF
TGTGCCAGCACCGGGGGTGGGTATGGCTACACCTTC
>once|TRBV19|TRBD1|TRBJ2-1
CASRPGQGYNEQFF
TGTGCCAGTCGGCCGGGACAGGGATACAATGAGCAGTTCTTC
>.|TRBV4-3|TRBD1|TRBJ2-6
CASSSGTGNGANVLTF
TGCGCCAGCAGCTCCGGGACAGGGAACGGGGCCAACGTCCTGACTTTC
>.|TRBV4-1|TRBD2|TRBJ2-1
CASSQETSGGHDNEQFF
TGCGCCAGCAGCCAAGAGACTAGCGGGGGGCATGACAATGAGCAGTTCTTC
>.|TRBV7-9|TRBD2|TRBJ2-2
CASSLGLAGNTGELFF
TGTGCCAGCAGCTTAGGACTAGCGGGGAACACCGGGGAGCTGTTTTTT
>.|TRBV19|.|TRBJ1-2
CASRAKGGVRYGYTF
TGTGCCAGTAGAGCTAAAGGAGGAGTGCGCTATGGCTACACCTTC
>.|TRBV27|.|TRBJ2-7
CASSAFSYEQYF
TGTGCCAGCAGTGCGTTCTCCTACGAGCAGTACTTC
>.|TRBV12-2|.|TRBJ2-1
CASRLVGGLAGGYNEQFF
TGTGCAAGTCGCTTAGTAGGGGGACTAGCGGGAGGTTACAATGAGCAGTTCTTC
>.|TRBV25-1|.|TRBJ2-2
CASSESGRVITGELFF
TGTGCCAGCAGTGAATCGGGCAGGGTCATCACCGGGGAGCTGTTTTTT
>.|TRBV15|.|TRBJ1-1
CATSRAGRNTEAFF
TGTGCCACCAGCAGGGCGGGTCGGAACACTGAAGCTTTCTTT
>.|TRBV5-1|TRBD2|TRBJ2-3
CASSLELAGVGTDTQYF
TGCGCCAGCAGCTTGGAACTAGCGGGAGTGGGCACAGATACGCAGTATTTT
>few|TRBV15|.|TRBJ2-5
CATSSRAERAQYF
TGTGCCACCAGCTCTCGGGCCGAGAGGGCCCAGTACTTC
>.|TRBV6-1|TRBD2|TRBJ2-1
CASRARTSGSNEQFF
TGTGCCAGCCGAGCTCGGACTAGCGGCTCCAATGAGCAGTTCTTC
>few|TRBV7-2|TRBD2|TRBJ2-1
CASSLGEGRAPYYNEQFF
TGTGCCAGCAGCTTAGGGGAGGGGAGGGCGCCCTACTACAATGAGCAGTTCTTC
>.|TRBV19|.|TRBJ1-5
CASSRRGSNQPQHF
TGTGCCAGTAGTCGAAGGGGGAGCAATCAGCCCCAGCATTTT